The clone carrying this T cell receptor beta chain is a singleton in its sample. The data stem from a study of blood T cells in healthy people across ages. Through a sample-barcoded 5' primer and a J-beta primer mix, a second PCR was run for roughly 6 to 11 cycles. TCRdb re-derived calls from the 5' RACE reads in MiXCR, one entry per CDR3 protein. The sample contains roughly 1.6 million distinct CDR3 sequences, about 35% of which appear only once. Trimming took off 10 bases at V and 1 base at J, with 13 bases between the two ends. This CDR3 is built from 14 residues. The material sequenced was blood. The sequence was collected from a woman younger than 45 in good health. The V call is TRBV12-3 or TRBV12-4, the J call TRBJ2-2; tentative D call: TRBD1 (5 bases). The CDR3 loop reads CATRLGLNTGELFF. CDR3 nucleotide sequence: TGTGCCACCCGACTGGGGCTGAACACCGGGGAGCTGTTTTTT.